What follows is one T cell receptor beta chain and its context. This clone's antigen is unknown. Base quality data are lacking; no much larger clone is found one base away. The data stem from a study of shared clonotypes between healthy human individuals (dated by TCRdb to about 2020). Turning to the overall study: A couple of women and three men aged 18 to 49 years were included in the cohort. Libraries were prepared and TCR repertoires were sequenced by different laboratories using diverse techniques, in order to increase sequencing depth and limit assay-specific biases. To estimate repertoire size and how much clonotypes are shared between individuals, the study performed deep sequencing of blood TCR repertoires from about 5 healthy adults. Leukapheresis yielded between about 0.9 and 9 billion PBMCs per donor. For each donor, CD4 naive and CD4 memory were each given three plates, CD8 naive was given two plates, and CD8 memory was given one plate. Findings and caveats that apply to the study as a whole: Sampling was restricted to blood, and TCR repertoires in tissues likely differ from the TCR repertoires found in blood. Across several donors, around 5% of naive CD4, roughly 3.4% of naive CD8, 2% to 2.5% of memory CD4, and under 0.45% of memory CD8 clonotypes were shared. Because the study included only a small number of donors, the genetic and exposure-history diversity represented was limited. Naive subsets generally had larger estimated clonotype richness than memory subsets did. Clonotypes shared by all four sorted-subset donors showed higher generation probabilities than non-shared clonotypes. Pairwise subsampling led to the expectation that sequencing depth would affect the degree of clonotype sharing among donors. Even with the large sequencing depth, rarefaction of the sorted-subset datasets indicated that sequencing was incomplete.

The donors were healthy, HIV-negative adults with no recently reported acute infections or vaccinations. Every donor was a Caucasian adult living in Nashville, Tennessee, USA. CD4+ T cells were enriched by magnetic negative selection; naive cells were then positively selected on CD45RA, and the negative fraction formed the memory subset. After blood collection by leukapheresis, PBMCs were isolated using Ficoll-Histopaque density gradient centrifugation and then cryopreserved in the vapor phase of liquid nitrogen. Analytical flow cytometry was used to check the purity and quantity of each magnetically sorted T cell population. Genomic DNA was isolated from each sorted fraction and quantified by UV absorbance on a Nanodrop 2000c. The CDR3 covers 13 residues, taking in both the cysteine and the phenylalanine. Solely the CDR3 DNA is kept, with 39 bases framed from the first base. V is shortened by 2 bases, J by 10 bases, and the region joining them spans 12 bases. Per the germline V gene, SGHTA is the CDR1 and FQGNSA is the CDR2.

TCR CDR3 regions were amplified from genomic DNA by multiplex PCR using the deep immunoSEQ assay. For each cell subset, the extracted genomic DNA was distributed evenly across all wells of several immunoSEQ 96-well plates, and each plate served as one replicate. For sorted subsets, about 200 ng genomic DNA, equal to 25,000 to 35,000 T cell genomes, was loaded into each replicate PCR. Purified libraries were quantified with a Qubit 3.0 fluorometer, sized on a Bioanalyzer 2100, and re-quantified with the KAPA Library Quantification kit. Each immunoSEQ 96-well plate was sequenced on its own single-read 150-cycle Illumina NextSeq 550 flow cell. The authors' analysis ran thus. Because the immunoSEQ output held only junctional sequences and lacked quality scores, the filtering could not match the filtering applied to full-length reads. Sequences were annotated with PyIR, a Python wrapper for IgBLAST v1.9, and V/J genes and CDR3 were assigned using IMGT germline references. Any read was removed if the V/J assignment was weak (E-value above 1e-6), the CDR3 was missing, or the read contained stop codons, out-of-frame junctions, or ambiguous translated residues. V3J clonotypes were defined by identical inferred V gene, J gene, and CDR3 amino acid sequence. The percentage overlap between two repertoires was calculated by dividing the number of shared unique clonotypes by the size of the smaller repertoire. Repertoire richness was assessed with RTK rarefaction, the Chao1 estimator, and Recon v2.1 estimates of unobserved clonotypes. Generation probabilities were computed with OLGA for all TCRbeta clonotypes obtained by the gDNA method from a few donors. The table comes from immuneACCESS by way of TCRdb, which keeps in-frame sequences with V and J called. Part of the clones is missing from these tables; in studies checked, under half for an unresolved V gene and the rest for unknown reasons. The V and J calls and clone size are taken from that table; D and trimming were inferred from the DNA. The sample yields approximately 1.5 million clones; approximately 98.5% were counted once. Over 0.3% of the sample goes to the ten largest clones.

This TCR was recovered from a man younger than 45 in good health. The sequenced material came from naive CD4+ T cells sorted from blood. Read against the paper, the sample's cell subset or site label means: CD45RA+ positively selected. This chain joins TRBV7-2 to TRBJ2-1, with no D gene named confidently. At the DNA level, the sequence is TGTGCCAGCAGCTTATTTCCGGGCAGGGAGCAGTTCTTC. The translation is CASSLFPGREQFF.